This TCR beta chain comes out of a study of cytomegalovirus exposure and HLA in healthy donors. Study-wide findings and caveats: TCR beta V segments were, for the most part, productive about 87% or about 30% of the time in an earlier analysis.

V was trimmed by 1 base and J by 0 bases, leaving 11 bases between them. The germline gives CDR1 LNHDA, CDR2 SQIVND (reference sequence). This CDR3 comprises 16 residues. With respect to this clone: The antigen remains unidentified.

60 Vbeta and 13 Jbeta primers were used in PCR. The data were produced by immunoSEQ multiplex PCR, yet TCRdb's version contains in-frame clones alone and is incomplete. The sample carries some 51,000 clones, 55% to 75% recorded once. This sequence was found in a man between 40 and 49 years old in good health and CMV-seropositive. Material for sequencing was PBMCs. The J gene is TRBJ2-3, the V gene TRBV19, with D possibly being TRBD2 (5 bases). The CDR3 region has the DNA TGTGCCAGTAGTATAGTCGGAGCGGTGAGCACAGATACGCAGTATTTT. It is translated as CASSIVGAVSTDTQYF.